This entry describes one T cell receptor beta chain. The junction and the germline gene differ at one end; a read error may be behind it. Germline V lookup: CDR1 SSHAT, CDR2 FNYEAQ (reference sequence). The CDR3 loop spans 15 amino acids. Produced via immunoSEQ multiplex PCR; TCRdb's table is partial and in-frame only. The table has about 110,000 clones, about 90% seen once; the top ten hold approximately 2.5%. The entry originates in a study of blood T cell repertoires in COVID-19. Sequencing was done on a sample of peripheral blood. The chain links TRBV7-7 to TRBJ2-1; 10 bases map to TRBD2. This sequence originates from a human donor in a cohort sampled during active COVID-19. The CDR3 bases are TGTGCTAGCAGCAAGCGGGAGGGCCCCAACAATGAGCAGTTCTTC. Translation gives CASSKREGPNNEQFF.